This TCR beta chain derives from a study of shared clonotypes between healthy human individuals. As regards this clone: Antigen unknown.

Points from the study as a whole: Clonotype sharing among donors was expected to depend on sequencing depth. Generally, naive subsets (rather than memory subsets) showed larger estimated richness. The generation probabilities recorded for non-shared clonotypes fell below those of clonotypes shared by all four donors.

Sequencing used immunoSEQ multiplex PCR; TCRdb keeps in-frame clones, though not all of them. Among fewer than 1 million clones listed, 96% were seen once. Terminally differentiated effector memory CD45RA+ cells were excluded from the naive CD8 cells, which were CD45RO-negative and positively selected for CCR7. All donors were healthy HIV-negative adults lacking recent acute infections or vaccinations. The CDR3 totals 11 residues. V lost 9 bases, J lost 3 bases, and 6 bases lay in between. Per germline, CDR1 MGHDK and CDR2 SYGVNS. The sequence was obtained from a man aged 30 to 45 in good health. Sequencing was carried out using naive CD8+ T cells sorted from blood. The genes are TRBV25-1 and TRBJ1-3; no firm D call. CDR3 sequence (DNA): TGTGCCAGTATCTTTGGAAACACCATATATTTT. It codes for CASIFGNTIYF.